The sequence of this TCR beta chain was determined in a study of tumor-infiltrating lymphocytes in primary liver carcinoma. Total RNA and DNA came together from around 20-30 mg of bulk tissue without cell sorting. This clonotype is categorized as medium-sized. The authors made TCR beta cDNA from about 500 ng total RNA with a constant-region primer. Three-round nested multiplex PCR performed with slightly modified ARM-PCR produced the TCR beta libraries. TCRdb re-analysed the multiplex PCR reads in MiXCR, keeping a single row per CDR3 protein. The repertoire holds about 44,000 distinct CDR3 sequences, with roughly 80% as singletons. The sequenced material came from tumor-adjacent normal liver tissue. The TCR was taken from a woman in her thirties with primary liver carcinoma and hepatitis B virus infection.

In nucleotides, the CDR3 is TGTGCCAGCGGGCTGCTCCTATACAATGAGCAGTTCTTC. Translated, it gives CASGLLLYNEQFF. This sequence joins TRBV6-2 or TRBV6-3 and TRBJ2-1; D not resolved. CDR1 and CDR2 (germline): MNHEY, SVGEGT. CDR3 length: 13 amino acids. V shed 8 bases and J shed 4 bases, with 12 bases lying between them.